A selection of T cell receptor beta chains follows, all from one sample in a study of post-analysis software for immune sequencing data. TCRdb reprocessed the PCR reads via MiXCR and lists one record per CDR3 protein. The data hold hundreds of thousands of distinct CDR3 sequences, with approximately 53% observed a single time. The sequenced material came from blood. The receptor set was obtained from a girl between 10 and 17 years old with multiple sclerosis. CDR3s include the opening cysteine and the closing phenylalanine or tryptophan.

>16|TRBJ2-1|TRBV2
CASSPRSVSSYNEQFF
>13|TRBJ2-2|TRBV20-1
CSAGKGSTGELFF
>13|TRBJ1-1|TRBV20-1
CSAGGQSNTEAFF
>15|TRBJ2-1|TRBV12-3/TRBV12-4
CASSLLAGGPHEQFF
>13|TRBJ1-2|TRBV6-5
CANSYEGWHGYTF
>14|TRBJ2-7|TRBV14
CASSQTGDAYEQYF
>16|TRBJ2-7|TRBV9
CASSADGGGAEYEQYF
>14|TRBJ1-2|TRBV29-1
CSVTGTGSNYGYTF
>15|TRBJ1-2|TRBV29-1
CSVTGTGLFFRGYTF
>14|TRBJ2-7|TRBV7-3
CASSPGDSSSAQYF
>18|NA|TRBV7-9
CASSSPTGTSVASGEQYF
>15|TRBJ2-1|TRBV20-1
CSARDSGGAYNEQFF
>13|TRBJ2-7|TRBV7-2
CASSLNRGYEQYF
>14|TRBJ1-2|TRBV7-9
CASSKDREFYGYTF
>16|TRBJ2-1|TRBV12-3/TRBV12-4
CASSSQTSGRAGEQFF
>14|TRBJ1-2|TRBV9
CASSVDRSNYGYTF
>18|TRBJ1-5|TRBV5-1
CASSPGTGSSLGGQPQHF
>16|NA|TRBV12-3/TRBV12-4
CASSFSLLSGKETQYF
>13|TRBJ2-1|TRBV6-2/TRBV6-3
CASSYNSYNEQFF
>17|TRBJ2-1|TRBV29-1
CSVGDVRDRGLRSEQFF
>12|TRBJ2-7|TRBV12-3/TRBV12-4
CASRGTSGEQYF
>15|TRBJ2-7|TRBV5-1
CASSLGQGGSYEQYF
>14|TRBJ1-1|TRBV12-3/TRBV12-4
CASSSTRGRTEAFF
>12|TRBJ2-3|TRBV7-2
CTSSWDRDTQYF
>13|TRBJ2-5|TRBV5-5
CANSFNPRETQYF
>14|TRBJ2-3|TRBV6-1
CASMGRVWSDTQYF